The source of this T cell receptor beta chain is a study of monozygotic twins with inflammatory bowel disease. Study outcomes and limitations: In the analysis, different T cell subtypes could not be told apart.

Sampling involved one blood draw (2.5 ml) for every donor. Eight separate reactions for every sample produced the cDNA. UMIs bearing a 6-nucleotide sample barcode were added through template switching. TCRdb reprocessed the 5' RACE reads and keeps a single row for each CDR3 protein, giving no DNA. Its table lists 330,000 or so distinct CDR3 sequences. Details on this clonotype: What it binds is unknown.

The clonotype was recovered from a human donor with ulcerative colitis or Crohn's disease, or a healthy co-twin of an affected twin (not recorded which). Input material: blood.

CDR3 residues: CASSWGGDNSPLHF. The V call is TRBV6-5, the J call TRBJ1-6. The CDR3 totals 14 residues. Per the germline V gene, CDR1 is MNHEY and CDR2 is SVGAGI.